The source of this T cell receptor beta chain is a study of blood T cells in healthy people across ages. Alongside a J-beta primer mix, a sample-barcoded 5' primer served in a second PCR lasting roughly 7 to 11 cycles. TCRdb re-called the 5' RACE reads through MiXCR, storing one row per CDR3 protein. The sample contains 1.5 million to 2 million distinct CDR3 sequences, 35% to 50% of which appear only once. The CDR3 is made up of 14 amino acids. V was shortened by 5 bases and J by 0 bases, with 10 bases between the two germline ends. Germline V gene sequence: CDR1 MNHEY, CDR2 SVGEGT. The sample was blood. The rearrangement joins TRBV6-2 or TRBV6-3 to TRBJ1-1; tentatively, D is TRBD1 (5 bases). The receptor's source is a human donor in good health. CDR3 DNA sequence: TGTGCCAGCAGTCCGACAGTAATGAACACTGAAGCTTTCTTT. It codes for CASSPTVMNTEAFF.